This entry features one TCR beta chain sequence. Its target is unknown. Every sequencing run generated in excess of 160 million TCR-beta sequences. These sequences covered 15-18 subjects. MiXCR was run by TCRdb on the 5' RACE reads, yielding one entry per CDR3 protein. The sample lists around 70,000 distinct CDR3 sequences; roughly 5.6% were seen once. The record originates from a study of neurological immune-mediated disorders. V was clipped by 5 bases and J by 0 bases; unmatched bases: 8. Germline loops: CDR1 SGHRS, CDR2 YFSETQ. This CDR3 has 17 amino acids. Study-level points and caveats: The absence of any CDR3 amino acid sequence shared by expanded clones across subjects suggests that repertoires were private in all groups. When repertoires were grouped phylogenetically, those of 18 of 34 multiple sclerosis patients fell into one related-CDR3 cluster, a possible signature.

This rearrangement joins TRBV5-1 to TRBJ2-1; 10 bases match TRBD2. The sequenced sample was PBMCs. The receptor's source is a man aged 18 to 30 with multiple sclerosis. The CDR3, as DNA: TGCGCCAGCAGTCCTTTAGCGGGGGGAAGCTCCTACAATGAGCAGTTCTTC. This encodes CASSPLAGGSSYNEQFF.